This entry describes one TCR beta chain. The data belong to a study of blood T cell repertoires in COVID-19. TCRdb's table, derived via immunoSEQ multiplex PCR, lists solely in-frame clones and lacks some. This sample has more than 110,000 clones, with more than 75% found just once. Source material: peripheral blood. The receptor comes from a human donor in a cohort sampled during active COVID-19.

The CDR3 sequence: CSVDGVLRGASNTEAFF. As DNA, the CDR3 is TGCAGCGTTGACGGGGTCCTACGGGGGGCGAGCAACACTGAAGCTTTCTTT. The chain uses TRBV29-1 and TRBJ1-1, with D tentatively TRBD1 (6 bases). This CDR3 has 17 amino acids. CDR1 is SQVTM and CDR2 is ANQGSEA in the germline V gene. Trimming removed 3 bases from V and 2 bases from J, with 22 bases in between.